A single sample is the source of the 3 T cell receptor beta chains below, sequenced in a study of blood T cell repertoires in COVID-19. TCRdb's table, derived via immunoSEQ multiplex PCR, lists solely in-frame clones and lacks some. The sample has about 310,000 clones, 90% seen once. Sequenced: peripheral blood. These receptors all stem from a woman between 40 and 50 years old with COVID-19, enrolled during active disease.

This chain connects TRBV7-2 to TRBJ1-1, with 12 bases matching TRBD1. With 5 bases clipped from V and 0 bases from J, the junction kept 7 bases outside the gene matches. Germline V lookup: CDR1 SGHTA, CDR2 FQGNSA. CDR3 length: 17 amino acids. The CDR3 sequence: CASSPRGTGGMNTEAFF. CDR3 bases: TGTGCCAGCAGCCCTCGCGGGACAGGGGGCATGAACACTGAAGCTTTCTTT.

The chain has TRBV5-1 and TRBJ2-7, with TRBD2 matching over 9 bases. The J segment lost 7 bases and the V segment lost 3 bases, leaving 8 bases of the junction unmatched. Germline CDR1 and CDR2: SGHRS and YFSETQ. This CDR3 spans 14 amino acids. CDR3 DNA sequence: TGCGCCAGCAGCTCGGATAGCGGGGGAAATGAGCAGTACTTC. Its protein product is CASSSDSGGNEQYF.

This clone was observed a few times. Other DNA variants within this sample encode the same CDR3. The J gene is TRBJ2-7, the V gene TRBV11-2, with D unclear. V lost 5 bases to trimming and J lost 4 bases, with 6 bases between them. The V gene's germline CDR1 is SGHAT and CDR2 FQNNGV. The CDR3 is made up of 11 amino acids. This chain's CDR3 is CASSRSYEQYF. For the CDR3, the DNA is TGTGCCAGCAGCCGGTCGTACGAGCAGTACTTC.